The TCR beta chain described here comes from a study of CD8 T cells in Susac syndrome. Controls were healthy donors chosen to match patients in age and sex. Findings of the study overall: The number of individuals included in the study's TCR sequencing and HLA analysis was acknowledged as relatively small.

The CDR3 length is 14 residues. The ends lost 5 bases at V and 4 bases at J; junction bases unmatched: 6. RNA totalling about 0.45 to 1 ug underwent reverse transcription with random hexamers. Across 54 Vbeta and 13 Jbeta, immunoSEQ multiplex PCR amplified TCR beta CDR3. TCRdb reprocessed the immunoSEQ multiplex PCR reads with MiXCR, giving one entry per CDR3 protein. The sample has nearly 70,000 distinct CDR3 sequences, more than 85% seen once. About this clonotype itself: Its matching antigen is unknown.

This chain connects TRBV12-3 or TRBV12-4 to TRBJ2-3, with TRBD2 matching 7 bases. Material: CD8+ T cells from PBMCs. This TCR was sampled from a human donor in good health. The CDR3 loop is CASSAERGADTQYF. The CDR3 DNA is TGTGCCAGCAGTGCCGAGCGGGGAGCAGATACGCAGTATTTT.